A selection of T cell receptor beta chains follows, all from one sample in a study of HIV-infected patients and healthy controls. TCRdb re-analysed the 5' RACE reads in MiXCR, keeping a single row per CDR3 protein. The repertoire holds more than 8,500 distinct CDR3 sequences, with 5.8% as singletons. The material sequenced was blood. These receptors were obtained from an adult in good health. Both conserved end residues are part of each CDR3. A D gene is named only where the DNA matches it firmly. Rows give clone size only sometimes, using once, few, many, or a class for an expanded clone.

CDR3aa: CASSLALVTWSEQYF
CDR3nt: TGTGCCAGCAGCTTAGCTTTGGTGACTTGGAGCGAGCAGTACTTC
abundance: many
d_gene: NA
j_gene: TRBJ2-7
v_gene: TRBV7-9

CDR3aa: CASSLTAGQIYGYTF
CDR3nt: TGTGCCAGCAGTTTAACAGCGGGACAGATCTATGGCTACACCTTC
abundance: many
d_gene: TRBD1
j_gene: TRBJ1-2
v_gene: TRBV12-3/TRBV12-4

CDR3aa: CASSGGGRMNTEAFF
CDR3nt: TGCGCCAGCAGCGGTGGAGGACGGATGAACACTGAAGCTTTCTTT
abundance: medium-sized
d_gene: NA
j_gene: TRBJ1-1
v_gene: TRBV5-1

CDR3aa: CASSASPRANEKLFF
CDR3nt: TGTGCCAGCAGCGCGAGTCCTAGGGCTAATGAAAAACTGTTTTTT
abundance: medium-sized
d_gene: NA
j_gene: TRBJ1-4
v_gene: TRBV11-2

CDR3aa: CAWSVSRGAETQYF
CDR3nt: TGTGCCTGGAGTGTATCCCGGGGGGCAGAGACCCAGTACTTC
abundance: medium-sized
d_gene: NA
j_gene: TRBJ2-5
v_gene: TRBV30

CDR3aa: CASSFRTQGEETQYF
CDR3nt: TGTGCCAGCAGCTTCCGAACACAGGGAGAAGAGACCCAGTACTTC
abundance: medium-sized
d_gene: NA
j_gene: TRBJ2-5
v_gene: TRBV5-4

CDR3aa: CASSYSRGRDTEAFF
CDR3nt: TGTGCCAGCAGTTACTCGAGGGGTCGGGACACTGAAGCTTTCTTT
abundance: many
d_gene: NA
j_gene: TRBJ1-1
v_gene: TRBV6-6

CDR3aa: CASSLGTGTGNTEAFF
CDR3nt: TGTGCCAGCAGCTTAGGTACCGGGACAGGGAACACTGAAGCTTTCTTT
abundance: medium-sized
d_gene: TRBD1
j_gene: TRBJ1-1
v_gene: TRBV5-6

CDR3aa: CASWDPRPRDNEKLFF
CDR3nt: TGTGCCAGCTGGGACCCCCGTCCAAGGGATAATGAAAAACTGTTTTTT
abundance: medium-sized
d_gene: NA
j_gene: TRBJ1-4
v_gene: TRBV2

CDR3aa: CASSQARRPRSYNEQFF
CDR3nt: TGTGCCAGCAGCCAAGCCCGCCGCCCTCGCTCCTACAATGAGCAGTTCTTC
abundance: many
d_gene: NA
j_gene: TRBJ2-1
v_gene: TRBV14

CDR3aa: CASSALEGALNTEAFF
CDR3nt: TGTGCCAGCAGTGCCCTAGAGGGGGCGTTGAATACTGAAGCTTTCTTT
abundance: many
d_gene: TRBD1
j_gene: TRBJ1-1
v_gene: TRBV27

CDR3aa: CAISEIGNPQTGEQYF
CDR3nt: TGTGCCATCAGTGAGATAGGCAACCCTCAGACCGGCGAGCAGTACTTC
abundance: NA
d_gene: NA
j_gene: TRBJ2-7
v_gene: TRBV10-3

CDR3aa: CASSLDTEQLRGYTF
CDR3nt: TGTGCCAGCAGCTTAGACACGGAACAGCTGCGTGGCTACACCTTC
abundance: many
d_gene: NA
j_gene: TRBJ1-2
v_gene: TRBV7-2

CDR3aa: CASSDGQLEAFF
CDR3nt: TGTGCCAGCAGTGATGGACAGCTTGAAGCTTTCTTT
abundance: many
d_gene: NA
j_gene: TRBJ1-1
v_gene: TRBV2

CDR3aa: CASSLADGGGYTF
CDR3nt: TGCGCCAGCAGCTTGGCTGATGGTGGTGGCTACACCTTC
abundance: medium-sized
d_gene: NA
j_gene: TRBJ1-2
v_gene: TRBV5-1

CDR3aa: CASSLESPTYQPQHF
CDR3nt: TGCGCCAGCAGCTTGGAGTCACCTACTTATCAGCCCCAGCATTTT
abundance: few
d_gene: NA
j_gene: TRBJ1-5
v_gene: TRBV5-1

CDR3aa: CSVEETGANVLTF
CDR3nt: TGCAGCGTGGAGGAGACTGGGGCCAACGTCCTGACTTTC
abundance: many
d_gene: NA
j_gene: TRBJ2-6
v_gene: TRBV29-1

CDR3aa: CASRARETNQPQHF
CDR3nt: TGTGCCAGCAGAGCCAGAGAAACCAATCAGCCCCAGCATTTT
abundance: medium-sized
d_gene: NA
j_gene: TRBJ1-5
v_gene: TRBV2

CDR3aa: CASSLSPAQGRGEAFF
CDR3nt: TGTGCCAGCAGCTTGTCTCCGGCACAGGGTCGGGGTGAAGCTTTCTTT
abundance: many
d_gene: NA
j_gene: TRBJ1-1
v_gene: TRBV7-2

CDR3aa: CATSDLIGVNEQFF
CDR3nt: TGTGCCACCAGTGATTTGATCGGGGTCAATGAGCAGTTCTTC
abundance: NA
d_gene: NA
j_gene: TRBJ2-1
v_gene: TRBV24-1

CDR3aa: CASSLGGQGGSQPQHF
CDR3nt: TGTGCCAGCAGCTTAGGGGGACAGGGAGGGAGCCAGCCCCAGCATTTT
abundance: many
d_gene: TRBD1
j_gene: TRBJ1-5
v_gene: TRBV7-9

CDR3aa: CSARPQQAASYNEQFF
CDR3nt: TGCAGTGCTAGACCCCAACAAGCGGCCTCCTACAATGAGCAGTTCTTC
abundance: medium-sized
d_gene: NA
j_gene: TRBJ2-1
v_gene: TRBV20-1

CDR3aa: CASSPLGGGANTDTQYF
CDR3nt: TGTGCCAGCAGCCCCCTCGGAGGGGGGGCAAACACAGATACGCAGTATTTT
abundance: NA
d_gene: NA
j_gene: TRBJ2-3
v_gene: TRBV4-2

CDR3aa: CASRPGPEYQPQHF
CDR3nt: TGTGCCAGTAGACCGGGACCCGAATATCAGCCCCAGCATTTT
abundance: many
d_gene: NA
j_gene: TRBJ1-5
v_gene: TRBV19

CDR3aa: CASSEAPYNEQFF
CDR3nt: TGTGCCAGCAGTGAAGCGCCATACAATGAGCAGTTCTTC
abundance: few
d_gene: NA
j_gene: TRBJ2-1
v_gene: TRBV6-1

CDR3aa: CASSLDRLEQFF
CDR3nt: TGTGCCAGCAGTTTGGACAGACTAGAGCAGTTCTTC
abundance: medium-sized
d_gene: NA
j_gene: TRBJ2-1
v_gene: TRBV6-2/TRBV6-3

CDR3aa: CASSPSSGAYNEQFF
CDR3nt: TGTGCCAGCAGCCCCTCTAGCGGGGCTTACAATGAGCAGTTCTTC
abundance: medium-sized
d_gene: TRBD2
j_gene: TRBJ2-1
v_gene: TRBV3-1

CDR3aa: CASRQDLGGEPQHF
CDR3nt: TGTGCCAGCAGGCAGGATCTCGGGGGGGAGCCCCAGCATTTT
abundance: medium-sized
d_gene: NA
j_gene: TRBJ1-5
v_gene: TRBV2

CDR3aa: CASSFQGPWPQHF
CDR3nt: TGTGCCAGCAGCTTCCAAGGTCCCTGGCCCCAGCATTTT
abundance: medium-sized
d_gene: NA
j_gene: TRBJ1-5
v_gene: TRBV6-5

CDR3aa: CASSHFGGSSIAKNIQYF
CDR3nt: TGTGCCAGCAGCCACTTTGGCGGGAGCTCCATAGCCAAAAACATTCAGTACTTC
abundance: medium-sized
d_gene: TRBD2
j_gene: TRBJ2-4
v_gene: TRBV6-2/TRBV6-3

CDR3aa: CASSQVPGPYEQYF
CDR3nt: TGTGCCAGCAGCCAAGTACCGGGCCCCTACGAGCAGTACTTC
abundance: medium-sized
d_gene: NA
j_gene: TRBJ2-7
v_gene: TRBV3-1

CDR3aa: CASSFPGQGAVDTQYF
CDR3nt: TGTGCCAGCAGCTTTCCGGGACAGGGGGCGGTAGATACGCAGTATTTT
abundance: many
d_gene: TRBD1
j_gene: TRBJ2-3
v_gene: TRBV7-9

CDR3aa: CAWSADSPHEQYF
CDR3nt: TGTGCCTGGAGTGCGGACAGTCCCCACGAGCAGTACTTC
abundance: NA
d_gene: NA
j_gene: TRBJ2-7
v_gene: TRBV30

CDR3aa: CASSFNPGGNEQFF
CDR3nt: TGCGCCAGCAGCTTTAATCCAGGGGGCAATGAGCAGTTCTTC
abundance: NA
d_gene: TRBD1
j_gene: TRBJ2-1
v_gene: TRBV5-1

CDR3aa: CASSPPAGLMDGYTF
CDR3nt: TGTGCCAGCAGCCCCCCAGCAGGGTTGATGGATGGCTACACCTTC
abundance: NA
d_gene: NA
j_gene: TRBJ1-2
v_gene: TRBV7-9

CDR3aa: CASSYGPTPRHGYTF
CDR3nt: TGTGCCAGCAGCTACGGGCCAACCCCTAGGCATGGCTACACCTTC
abundance: many
d_gene: NA
j_gene: TRBJ1-2
v_gene: TRBV27

CDR3aa: CASSPRDKNTGELFF
CDR3nt: TGTGCCAGCAGCCCCAGGGACAAGAACACCGGGGAGCTGTTTTTT
abundance: many
d_gene: NA
j_gene: TRBJ2-2
v_gene: TRBV13

CDR3aa: CASSSDRANYGYTF
CDR3nt: TGTGCCAGCAGTTCGGACAGGGCTAACTATGGCTACACCTTC
abundance: many
d_gene: TRBD1
j_gene: TRBJ1-2
v_gene: TRBV28

CDR3aa: CASSGERSEYTEAFF
CDR3nt: TGTGCCAGCTCAGGGGAGCGGTCTGAGTACACTGAAGCTTTCTTT
abundance: NA
d_gene: NA
j_gene: TRBJ1-1
v_gene: TRBV18

CDR3aa: CASHGQVYGYTF
CDR3nt: TGTGCCAGTCATGGACAGGTCTATGGCTACACCTTC
abundance: NA
d_gene: TRBD1
j_gene: TRBJ1-2
v_gene: TRBV19

CDR3aa: CASSQVQGGGNTIYF
CDR3nt: TGCGCCAGCAGCCAAGTACAGGGAGGTGGAAACACCATATATTTT
abundance: medium-sized
d_gene: NA
j_gene: TRBJ1-3
v_gene: TRBV4-1

CDR3aa: CASATGTGDNEQFF
CDR3nt: TGTGCCAGCGCGACGGGGACTGGGGACAATGAGCAGTTCTTC
abundance: many
d_gene: NA
j_gene: TRBJ2-1
v_gene: TRBV18

CDR3aa: CASSLRGTGIGNTEAFF
CDR3nt: TGTGCCAGCAGTCTTAGAGGGACAGGGATTGGAAACACTGAAGCTTTCTTT
abundance: many
d_gene: TRBD1
j_gene: TRBJ1-1
v_gene: TRBV7-2

CDR3aa: CASSLNSLTDTQYF
CDR3nt: TGCGCCAGCAGCTTGAACAGTCTCACAGATACGCAGTATTTT
abundance: NA
d_gene: NA
j_gene: TRBJ2-3
v_gene: TRBV5-1

CDR3aa: CASSSSGSIINEQFF
CDR3nt: TGCGCCAGCAGTTCTAGCGGGAGTATAATCAATGAGCAGTTCTTC
abundance: medium-sized
d_gene: TRBD2
j_gene: TRBJ2-1
v_gene: TRBV5-1

CDR3aa: CSARGLGQNYGYTF
CDR3nt: TGCAGTGCTAGAGGTTTGGGGCAGAACTATGGCTACACCTTC
abundance: many
d_gene: NA
j_gene: TRBJ1-2
v_gene: TRBV20-1

CDR3aa: CASSTPSGTGVTGELFF
CDR3nt: TGTGCCAGCAGCACACCCTCCGGGACAGGGGTCACCGGGGAGCTGTTTTTT
abundance: many
d_gene: TRBD1
j_gene: TRBJ2-2
v_gene: TRBV7-2

CDR3aa: CSVGGDQPQHF
CDR3nt: TGCAGCGTTGGGGGGGATCAGCCCCAGCATTTT
abundance: medium-sized
d_gene: NA
j_gene: TRBJ1-5
v_gene: TRBV29-1

CDR3aa: CASSLVGTGSLLGTF
CDR3nt: NA
abundance: medium-sized
d_gene: NA
j_gene: TRBJ1-2
v_gene: TRBV5-6

CDR3aa: CSARWTSEKLFF
CDR3nt: TGCAGTGCTAGGTGGACTAGCGAAAAACTGTTTTTT
abundance: NA
d_gene: NA
j_gene: TRBJ1-4
v_gene: TRBV20-1

CDR3aa: CSAGSGVSQETQYF
CDR3nt: TGCAGTGCTGGATCCGGTGTTTCTCAAGAGACCCAGTACTTC
abundance: medium-sized
d_gene: NA
j_gene: TRBJ2-5
v_gene: TRBV20-1

CDR3aa: CASSLQGAISPLHF
CDR3nt: TGTGCCAGCAGTTTACAGGGGGCCATATCACCCCTCCACTTT
abundance: many
d_gene: TRBD1
j_gene: TRBJ1-6
v_gene: TRBV27

CDR3aa: CSARDAILGNYGYTF
CDR3nt: TGCAGTGCTAGAGATGCCATCCTTGGGAACTATGGCTACACCTTC
abundance: medium-sized
d_gene: NA
j_gene: TRBJ1-2
v_gene: TRBV20-1

CDR3aa: CASSLAGGEYF
CDR3nt: TGTGCCAGCAGCTTAGCGGGAGGAGAGTATTTT
abundance: medium-sized
d_gene: TRBD2
j_gene: TRBJ2-3
v_gene: TRBV5-6

CDR3aa: CASSLGQSYEQYF
CDR3nt: TGTGCCAGCAGCCTTGGACAGTCCTACGAGCAGTACTTC
abundance: many
d_gene: NA
j_gene: TRBJ2-7
v_gene: TRBV5-5

CDR3aa: CASSRLAGVLETQYF
CDR3nt: TGTGCCAGCAGCCGACTAGCGGGGGTTTTGGAGACCCAGTACTTC
abundance: many
d_gene: TRBD2
j_gene: TRBJ2-5
v_gene: TRBV7-2